Each of the 21 T cell receptor beta chains below was sequenced from the same sample in a study of T cell responses to AZD1222 COVID-19 vaccine. TCRdb's table, derived via immunoSEQ multiplex PCR, lists solely in-frame clones and lacks some. The profile shows 120,000 or so clones, over 75% of them singletons. This sample comprised peripheral blood, obtained on day 0 of AZD1222 vaccination. The receptors were sampled from an adult in good health.

In this sample, this clone turned up a few times. This chain links TRBV6-5 with TRBJ1-1; 8 bases are shared with TRBD1. CDR1 MNHEY and CDR2 SVGAGI come from the germline V gene. The junction had 5 bases not matched to a gene; V was cut back by 7 bases and J by 7 bases. This CDR3 is built from 12 residues. The CDR3 DNA reads as TGTGCCAGCAAGCGGGGACAGGTTGAAGCTTTCTTT. Translating it yields CASKRGQVEAFF.

The rearrangement links TRBV11-2 to TRBJ2-7; no clear D. Germline V gene lookup returns CDR1 SGHAT and CDR2 FQNNGV. Trimming took 4 bases from V and 7 from J, leaving 8 bases between them. The CDR3 is 11 residues long. The CDR3 DNA sequence: TGTGCCAGCAGCTCCTATCGGGAGCAGTACTTC. It yields the protein CASSSYREQYF.

This clone was seen only once. V gene TRBV11-3 combines with J gene TRBJ2-3, with D unresolved. V lost 1 base, J lost 0 bases, and 5 bases lay in between. The CDR3 has 14 amino acids. From germline, CDR1 is SGHNT and CDR2 YENEEA. The CDR3 coding sequence is TGTGCCAGCAGCTTAGGGCGAAGCACAGATACGCAGTATTTT. Residues: CASSLGRSTDTQYF.

V and J are TRBV7-2 and TRBJ2-7; D might be TRBD2 (5 bases). Trimming stripped 4 bases from V and 5 bases from J, with 12 bases between. In germline, CDR1 is SGHTA, CDR2 FQGNSA. The CDR3 contains 13 residues. CDR3 bases: TGTGCCAGCAGCTACGTGAGGGATGACGAGCAGTACTTC. The encoded protein is CASSYVRDDEQYF.

This chain connects TRBV3-1 (or the pseudogene TRBV3-2) to TRBJ1-2, with TRBD1 identical over 7 bases. The CDR3 is 15 amino acids. Germline-derived CDR1 and CDR2 are LGHDT and YNNKEL (reference sequence). The V and J ends lost 6 bases and 3 bases, in that order; junction bases with no gene match: 10. In DNA, the CDR3 is TGTGCCAGCAGGCGCTTGGGAGGGGGCGACTATGGCTACACCTTC. The encoded protein is CASRRLGGGDYGYTF.

The V gene is TRBV11-3, the J gene TRBJ2-7, with 8 bases matching TRBD1. V gave up 5 bases and J gave up 7 bases; unmatched junction bases: 7. The CDR3 spans 13 residues. In germline, CDR1 is SGHNT, CDR2 YENEEA. The CDR3 region is CASSPWTGREQYF. Written as DNA, the CDR3 is TGTGCCAGCAGCCCATGGACAGGGAGGGAGCAGTACTTC.

This chain links TRBV12-3 or TRBV12-4 with TRBJ1-6, with D perhaps matching TRBD1 (6 bases). V was trimmed by 3 bases and J by 10 bases, leaving 10 bases between them. The CDR3 is 13 amino acids. The CDR3, as DNA: TGTGCCAGCAGTTTGATCGGGGGCTCACCCCTCCACTTT. Translated: CASSLIGGSPLHF.

The J gene is TRBJ1-4, the V gene TRBV7-9, with no clear D. Trimming removed 2 bases from V and 8 bases from J, with 18 bases in between. Germline CDR1 and CDR2: SEHNR and FQNEAQ (reference sequence). The CDR3 is made up of 16 amino acids. The CDR3 loop reads CASSLSSGKNNEKLFF. The CDR3 nucleotides are TGTGCCAGCAGCTTAAGCTCTGGAAAGAATAACGAAAAACTGTTTTTT.

The chain employs TRBV9 and TRBJ2-4; D call uncertain. From germline, CDR1 is SGDLS and CDR2 YYNGEE. V lost 3 bases and J 4 bases, leaving 11 bases between the germline ends. The CDR3 spans 14 residues. The CDR3 spells CASSEGTGKNIQYF. The DNA of the CDR3 is TGTGCCAGCAGCGAGGGAACTGGTAAAAACATTCAGTACTTC.

J is TRBJ2-7 and V is TRBV5-1; D not resolved. Between the trimmed V and J ends, which lost 4 bases and 2 bases, there was a span of 10 bases. Germline V CDR1 and CDR2: SGHRS, YFSETQ. This CDR3 region has 13 residues. CDR3 in amino acids: CASSPGVAYEQYF. CDR3 DNA sequence: TGCGCCAGCAGCCCTGGGGTCGCCTACGAGCAGTACTTC.

The V gene is TRBV7-9, the J gene TRBJ2-5, with no clear D. The CDR3 is made up of 13 amino acids. Between the trimmed V and J ends, which lost 3 bases and 4 bases, there was a span of 9 bases. CDR1 is SEHNR, CDR2 FQNEAQ, per germline (reference sequence). CDR3 DNA sequence: TGTGCCAGCAGCTTTGGGGTAGGAGAGACCCAGTACTTC. Encoded protein: CASSFGVGETQYF.

In the case of this clone: Other DNA sequences in this specimen translate into the identical CDR3. The V and J genes are TRBV28 and TRBJ1-3; D gene ambiguous. Germline V gene sequence: CDR1 MDHEN, CDR2 SYDVKM. The CDR3 length is 12 residues. Between the trimmed V and J ends, which lost 2 bases and 3 bases, there was a span of 2 bases. CDR3 nucleotide sequence: TGTGCCAGCAGTTTAGGTGGAAACACCATATATTTT. Encoded protein: CASSLGGNTIYF. The variable domain in full, completed from reference TRBV28 and TRBJ1-3, reads DVKVTQSSRYLVKRTGEKVFLECVQDMDHENMFWYRQDPGLGLRLIYFSYDVKMKEKGDIPEGYSVSREKKERFSLILESASTNQTSMYLCASSLGGNTIYFGEGSWLTVV.

The V gene is TRBV6-4, the J gene TRBJ1-6; D unclear. This CDR3 contains 13 residues. Trimming took 4 bases from V and 15 from J, leaving 16 bases between them. Germline CDR1 is MRHNA and CDR2 is SNTAGT. The CDR3 spells CASSGQVYHHLHF. CDR3 sequence (DNA): TGTGCCAGCAGTGGTCAGGTGTACCACCACCTCCACTTT.

This chain uses TRBV5-6 with TRBJ1-2; D is possibly TRBD1 (5 bases). Germline V gives CDR1 SGHDT, CDR2 YYEEEE. Trimming pared 0 bases from V and 3 bases from J, leaving 18 bases between. The CDR3 has 17 residues. The CDR3 nucleotides are TGTGCCAGCAGCTTGGTAGTTCAGGGAAAAACTTACTATGGCTACACCTTC. It yields the protein CASSLVVQGKTYYGYTF.

The V gene is TRBV30, the J gene TRBJ2-1; 8 positions agree with TRBD2. This CDR3 is 13 amino acids long. The junction had 4 bases not matched to a gene; V was cut back by 1 base and J by 8 bases. Germline CDR1 is GTSNPN and CDR2 is SVGIG (reference sequence). In nucleotides, the CDR3 is TGTGCCTGGAGTGGTTCGGGGGGGGATGAGCAGTTCTTC. This encodes CAWSGSGGDEQFF.

This sequence joins TRBV14 and TRBJ2-7; 9 bases map to TRBD1. This CDR3 region has 15 residues. Per the germline V gene, CDR1 is SGHDN and CDR2 is FVKESK. With 6 bases clipped from V and 0 bases from J, the junction kept 6 bases outside the gene matches. In DNA form, the CDR3 reads TGTGCCAGCAGGCCCGGGACAGGGCCCTCCTACGAGCAGTACTTC. Encoded protein: CASRPGTGPSYEQYF.

V is TRBV9 and J is TRBJ1-2; 12 bases map to TRBD1. This CDR3 region has 15 residues. The J segment lost 8 bases and the V segment lost 4 bases, leaving 9 bases of the junction unmatched. CDR1 is SGDLS and CDR2 is YYNGEE in the germline V gene. CDR3 nucleotide sequence: TGTGCCAGCAGCCCCGCCGGGACAGGGGGCTTAGGCTACACCTTC. This translates into CASSPAGTGGLGYTF.

This chain uses TRBV5-6 with TRBJ1-6; D call uncertain. Germline CDR1 reads SGHDT; CDR2 reads YYEEEE. V was cut by 4 bases and J by 10 bases, with 18 bases left in between. The CDR3 is 15 amino acids. The chain's CDR3 is CASSAAGSVGSPLHF. The CDR3 DNA is TGTGCCAGCAGCGCCGCCGGGAGCGTCGGGTCACCCCTCCACTTT.

The genes are TRBV10-1 and TRBJ2-1; 8 positions match TRBD2. This CDR3 contains 15 residues. V lost 8 bases, J lost 0 bases, and 6 bases stayed unmatched. Germline V gene lookup returns CDR1 WNHNN and CDR2 SYGVQD (reference sequence). CDR3 in amino acids: CASSGGASSYNEQFF. DNA for the CDR3: TGCGCCAGCTCCGGGGGGGCGTCCTCCTACAATGAGCAGTTCTTC.

This rearrangement joins TRBV3-1 (or the pseudogene TRBV3-2) to TRBJ1-4; D might be TRBD1 (6 bases). The length of the CDR3 is 15 residues. With 0 bases removed from V and 7 bases from J, the gap between germline ends came to 12 bases. From germline, CDR1 is LGHDT and CDR2 YNNKEL (reference sequence). CDR3 nucleotide sequence: TGTGCCAGCAGCCAAGAGGTGGGGACACTTGAAAAACTGTTTTTT. This sequence encodes CASSQEVGTLEKLFF.

This clone turned up a few times. This chain uses TRBV11-1 with TRBJ1-1; unclear D gene. Germline V gene data show CDR1 as SGHAT and CDR2 as FQDESV (reference sequence). V lost 3 bases, J lost 2 bases, and 7 bases lay in between. The length of the CDR3 is 13 residues. The CDR3 spells CASSFSGNTEAFF. In nucleotides, the CDR3 is TGTGCCAGCAGCTTTTCCGGAAACACTGAAGCTTTCTTT.